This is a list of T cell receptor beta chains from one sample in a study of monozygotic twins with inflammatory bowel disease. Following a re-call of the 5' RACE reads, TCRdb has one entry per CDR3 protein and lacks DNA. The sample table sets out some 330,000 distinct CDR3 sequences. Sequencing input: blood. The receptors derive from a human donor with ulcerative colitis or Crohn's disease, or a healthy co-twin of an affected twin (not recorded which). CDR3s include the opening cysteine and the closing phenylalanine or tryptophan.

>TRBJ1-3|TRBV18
CASSLPTGFSGNTIYF
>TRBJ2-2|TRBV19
CASRPRVGGELFF
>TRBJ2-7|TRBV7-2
CASSRDRWGYEQYF
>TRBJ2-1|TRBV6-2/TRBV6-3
CASSYLVGQTIYDQQFF
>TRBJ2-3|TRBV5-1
CASSLAVGKGDTQYF
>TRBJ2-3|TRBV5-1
CASSLVTGGADTQYF
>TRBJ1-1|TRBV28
CASSLQGRVTEAFF
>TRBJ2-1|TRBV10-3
CAITPGGSYNEQFF
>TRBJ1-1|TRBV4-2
CASSQDYQGMNTEAFF
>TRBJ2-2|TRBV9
CASSVVAGGNTGELFF
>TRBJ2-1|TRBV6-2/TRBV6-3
CASRRGKLYRGGPLENEQFF
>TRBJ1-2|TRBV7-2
CASSVMGAGYTF
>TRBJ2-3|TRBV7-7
CASSSGQGWTDTQYF
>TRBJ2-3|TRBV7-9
CASPPRGVTDTQYF
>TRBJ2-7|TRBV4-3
CASSQDPGQAYEQYF
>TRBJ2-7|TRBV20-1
CSALTGTNLDYEQYF
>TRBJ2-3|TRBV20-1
CSARVTSGRPDTQYF
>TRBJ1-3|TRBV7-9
CASSARQESSGNTIYF
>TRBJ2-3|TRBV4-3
CASSPTRGLDTQYF
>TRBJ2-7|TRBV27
CASTRDRDSYEQYF
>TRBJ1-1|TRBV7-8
CASSLVGTGITEAFF
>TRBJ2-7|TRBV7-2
CASSLSYRTGASYEQYF
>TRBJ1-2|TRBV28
CAAARRVGGYTF
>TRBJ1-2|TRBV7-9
CASSLDRFGYTF
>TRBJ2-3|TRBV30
CAWSVSTWAGRQYF
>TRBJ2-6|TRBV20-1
CSAQDRGSPGANVLTF
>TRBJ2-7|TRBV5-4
CASSSQGFREQYF
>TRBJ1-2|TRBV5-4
CASSPVGGLYGYTF
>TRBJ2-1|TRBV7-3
CASSTGTSVSEQFF
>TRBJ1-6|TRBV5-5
CASSPDGVVSYNSPLHF
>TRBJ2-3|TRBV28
CASSLFSGGDTQYF
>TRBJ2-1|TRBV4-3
CASSSKLASQYSSYNEQFF
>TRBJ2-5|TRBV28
CASRFPGQETQYF
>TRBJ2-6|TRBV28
CASRSSGSGANVLTF
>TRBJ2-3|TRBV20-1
CSARDPASGGQGDTQYF
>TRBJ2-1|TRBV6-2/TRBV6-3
CASRLGLAAAYNEQFF
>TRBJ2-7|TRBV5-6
CASSLGQFSVEQYF
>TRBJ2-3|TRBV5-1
CASLTGQASTDTQYF